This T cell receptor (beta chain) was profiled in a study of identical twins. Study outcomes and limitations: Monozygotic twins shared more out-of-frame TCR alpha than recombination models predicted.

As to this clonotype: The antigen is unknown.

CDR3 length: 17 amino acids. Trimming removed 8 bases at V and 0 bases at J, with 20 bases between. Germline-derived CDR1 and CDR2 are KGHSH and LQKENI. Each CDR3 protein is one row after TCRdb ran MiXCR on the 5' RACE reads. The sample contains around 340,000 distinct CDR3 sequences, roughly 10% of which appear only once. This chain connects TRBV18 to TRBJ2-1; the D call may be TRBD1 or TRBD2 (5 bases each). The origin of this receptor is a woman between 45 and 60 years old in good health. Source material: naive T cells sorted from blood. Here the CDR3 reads CASVTGMRRASYNEQFF. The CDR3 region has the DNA TGTGCCAGCGTCACCGGGATGCGCAGGGCCTCCTACAATGAGCAGTTCTTC. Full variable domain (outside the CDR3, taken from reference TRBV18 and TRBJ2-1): NAGVMQNPRHLVRRRGQEARLRCSPMKGHSHVYWYRQLPEEGLKFMVYLQKENIIDESGMPKERFSAEFPKEGPSILRIQQVVRGDSAAYFCASVTGMRRASYNEQFFGPGTRLTVL.